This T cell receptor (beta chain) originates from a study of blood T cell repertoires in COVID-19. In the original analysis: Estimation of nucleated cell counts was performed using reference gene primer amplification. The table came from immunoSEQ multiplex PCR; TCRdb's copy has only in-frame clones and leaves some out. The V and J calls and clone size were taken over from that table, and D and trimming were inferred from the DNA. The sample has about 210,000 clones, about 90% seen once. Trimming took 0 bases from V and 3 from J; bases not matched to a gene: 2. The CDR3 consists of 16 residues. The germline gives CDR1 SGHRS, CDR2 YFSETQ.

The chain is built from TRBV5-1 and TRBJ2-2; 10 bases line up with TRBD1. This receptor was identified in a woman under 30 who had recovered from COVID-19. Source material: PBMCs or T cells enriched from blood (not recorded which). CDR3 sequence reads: CASSLGQGADTGELFF. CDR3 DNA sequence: TGCGCCAGCAGCTTGGGACAGGGGGCGGACACCGGGGAGCTGTTTTTT.